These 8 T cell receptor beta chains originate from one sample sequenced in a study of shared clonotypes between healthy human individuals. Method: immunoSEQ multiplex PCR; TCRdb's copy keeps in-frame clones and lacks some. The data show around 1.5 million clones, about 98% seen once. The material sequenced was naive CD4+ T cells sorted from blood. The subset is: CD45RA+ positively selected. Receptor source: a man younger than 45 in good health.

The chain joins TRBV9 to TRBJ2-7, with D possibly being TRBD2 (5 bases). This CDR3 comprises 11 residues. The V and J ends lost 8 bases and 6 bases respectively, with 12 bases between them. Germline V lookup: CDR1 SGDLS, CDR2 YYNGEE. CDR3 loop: CASNQAAEQYF. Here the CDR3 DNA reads TGTGCCAGTAACCAAGCGGCCGAGCAGTACTTC.

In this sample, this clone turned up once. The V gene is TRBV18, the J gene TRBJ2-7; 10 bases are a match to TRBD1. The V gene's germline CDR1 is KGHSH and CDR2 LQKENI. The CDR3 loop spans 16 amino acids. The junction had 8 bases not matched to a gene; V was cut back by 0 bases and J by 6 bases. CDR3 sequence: CASSPPSGQGFPEQYF. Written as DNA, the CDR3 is TGTGCCAGCTCACCACCCTCGGGACAGGGGTTCCCCGAGCAGTACTTC.

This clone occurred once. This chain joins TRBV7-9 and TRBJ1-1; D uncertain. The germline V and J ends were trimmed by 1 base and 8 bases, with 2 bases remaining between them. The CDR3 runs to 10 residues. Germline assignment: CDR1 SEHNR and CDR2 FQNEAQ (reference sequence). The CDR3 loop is CASSLVEAFF. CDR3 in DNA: TGTGCCAGCAGCTTAGTGGAAGCTTTCTTT.

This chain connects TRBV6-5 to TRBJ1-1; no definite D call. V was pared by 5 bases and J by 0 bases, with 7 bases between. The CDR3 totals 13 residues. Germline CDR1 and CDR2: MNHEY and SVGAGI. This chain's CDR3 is CASSRNMNTEAFF. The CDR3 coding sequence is TGTGCCAGCAGTAGAAACATGAACACTGAAGCTTTCTTT.

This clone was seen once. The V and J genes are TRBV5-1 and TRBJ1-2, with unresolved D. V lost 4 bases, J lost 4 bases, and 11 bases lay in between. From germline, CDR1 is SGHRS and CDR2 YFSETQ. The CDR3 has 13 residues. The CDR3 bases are TGCGCCAGCAGCCTCAGTGGGAGCTATGGCTACACCTTC. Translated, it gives CASSLSGSYGYTF.

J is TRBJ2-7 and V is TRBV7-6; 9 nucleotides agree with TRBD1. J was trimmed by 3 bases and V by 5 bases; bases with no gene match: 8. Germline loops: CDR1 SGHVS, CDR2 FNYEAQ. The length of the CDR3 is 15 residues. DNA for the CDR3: TGTGCCAGCAGCCCCAGGGACAGGGCTGTCTACGAGCAGTACTTC. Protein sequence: CASSPRDRAVYEQYF.

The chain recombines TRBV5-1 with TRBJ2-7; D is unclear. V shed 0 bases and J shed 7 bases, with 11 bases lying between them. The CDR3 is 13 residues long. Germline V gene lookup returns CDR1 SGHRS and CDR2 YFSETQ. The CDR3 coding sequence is TGCGCCAGCAGCTTGGAGGTTCTAGGGGAGCAGTACTTC. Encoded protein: CASSLEVLGEQYF.

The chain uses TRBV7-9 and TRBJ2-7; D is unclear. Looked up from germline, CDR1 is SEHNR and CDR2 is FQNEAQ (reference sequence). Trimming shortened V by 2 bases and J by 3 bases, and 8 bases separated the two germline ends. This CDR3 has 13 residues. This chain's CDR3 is CASSLPTNYEQYF. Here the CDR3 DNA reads TGTGCCAGCAGCTTACCCACTAACTACGAGCAGTACTTC.